A selection of T cell receptor beta chains follows, all from one sample in a study of cytomegalovirus exposure and HLA in healthy donors. Produced via immunoSEQ multiplex PCR; TCRdb's table is partial and in-frame only. The sample has over 60,000 clones; 96% are singletons. Sequenced: PBMCs. Receptors originate from a woman aged 18-29 years in good health and CMV-seropositive. Each CDR3 is given with its conserved first and last residue. The D gene is left open where the match is weak. Clone sizes are given selectively: once, few, many, or a class where the clone is expanded.

V: TRBV13
D: -
size: -
J: TRBJ2-5
CDR3: CASSPYEQETQYF
DNA: TGTGCCAGCAGCCCGTACGAGCAAGAGACCCAGTACTTC

V: TRBV7-9
D: TRBD1
size: -
J: TRBJ1-5
CDR3: CASSAPGTDQPQHF
DNA: TGTGCCAGCAGTGCACCCGGGACAGATCAGCCCCAGCATTTT

V: TRBV2
D: -
size: -
J: TRBJ1-2
CDR3: CASTKGQLNYGYTF
DNA: TGTGCCAGCACCAAAGGACAGCTTAACTATGGCTACACCTTC

V: TRBV4-1
D: TRBD1
size: -
J: TRBJ2-7
CDR3: CASSRYRGEEQYF
DNA: TGCGCCAGCAGCCGGTACAGGGGGGAGGAGCAGTACTTC

V: TRBV30
D: -
size: -
J: TRBJ2-5
CDR3: CAWSRGGETQYF
DNA: TGTGCCTGGAGCAGGGGTGGAGAGACCCAGTACTTC

V: TRBV7-3
D: TRBD2
size: -
J: TRBJ2-3
CDR3: CASSLVGTSGTDTQYF
DNA: TGTGCCAGCAGCTTAGTAGGGACTAGCGGAACAGATACGCAGTATTTT

V: TRBV2
D: -
size: -
J: TRBJ1-2
CDR3: CASEPDRTSNYGYTF
DNA: TGTGCCAGCGAACCCGACAGGACTTCTAACTATGGCTACACCTTC

V: TRBV5-4
D: -
size: -
J: TRBJ2-4
CDR3: CASSLEGGGNIQYF
DNA: TGTGCCAGCAGCTTGGAAGGGGGGGGAAACATTCAGTACTTC

V: TRBV9
D: -
size: -
J: TRBJ2-1
CDR3: CASSVATEPRNEQFF
DNA: TGTGCCAGCAGCGTAGCGACTGAACCTCGGAATGAGCAGTTCTTC

V: TRBV2
D: -
size: once
J: TRBJ2-7
CDR3: CASGRLRTSYEQYF
DNA: TGTGCCAGCGGAAGACTCCGGACTTCCTACGAGCAGTACTTC

V: TRBV6-4
D: -
size: -
J: TRBJ2-5
CDR3: CASSRPSGETQYF
DNA: TGTGCCAGCAGTAGGCCTAGTGGGGAGACCCAGTACTTC

V: TRBV5-1
D: TRBD2
size: -
J: TRBJ2-3
CDR3: CASSLIAGLTDTQYF
DNA: TGCGCCAGCAGCTTAATAGCGGGACTCACAGATACGCAGTATTTT

V: TRBV5-1
D: TRBD2
size: -
J: TRBJ2-7
CDR3: CASSPGERDAWEQYF
DNA: TGCGCCAGCAGCCCCGGAGAGCGGGACGCCTGGGAGCAGTACTTC

V: TRBV5-4
D: TRBD2
size: -
J: TRBJ2-3
CDR3: CASSLGTSGVTDTQYF
DNA: TGTGCCAGCAGCTTGGGGACTAGCGGGGTAACAGATACGCAGTATTTT

V: TRBV27
D: -
size: -
J: TRBJ2-7
CDR3: CASTLSYEQYF
DNA: TGTGCCAGCACCCTATCCTACGAGCAGTACTTC

V: TRBV18
D: TRBD1
size: -
J: TRBJ1-2
CDR3: CASSSSGQGRGYTF
DNA: TGTGCCAGCTCATCGAGCGGACAGGGACGGGGCTACACCTTC

V: TRBV7-6
D: TRBD1
size: once
J: TRBJ2-5
CDR3: CASSKQPTGVETQYF
DNA: TGTGCCAGCAGCAAGCAACCCACAGGGGTAGAGACCCAGTACTTC

V: TRBV4-3
D: TRBD2
size: -
J: TRBJ2-7
CDR3: CASSQLAGGPVEQYF
DNA: TGCGCCAGCAGCCAGCTAGCGGGAGGGCCGGTCGAGCAGTACTTC

V: TRBV6-5
D: -
size: -
J: TRBJ1-5
CDR3: CASSYSRQTNQPQHF
DNA: TGTGCCAGCAGTTACTCGAGACAGACAAATCAGCCCCAGCATTTT

V: TRBV11-2
D: -
size: -
J: TRBJ2-1
CDR3: CASSLEGRLKNEQFF
DNA: TGTGCCAGCAGCCTAGAGGGGAGGCTTAAAAATGAGCAGTTCTTC

V: TRBV29-1
D: -
size: -
J: TRBJ1-1
CDR3: CSVAFGTEAFF
DNA: TGCAGCGTTGCTTTCGGCACTGAAGCTTTCTTT

V: TRBV11-3
D: -
size: -
J: TRBJ2-5
CDR3: CASSLRGEAGTQYF
DNA: TGTGCCAGCAGCTTAAGAGGGGAGGCGGGGACCCAGTACTTC

V: TRBV7-3
D: -
size: -
J: TRBJ2-7
CDR3: CASSPRGGDSYEQYF
DNA: TGTGCCAGCAGCCCCCGAGGAGGGGACTCCTACGAGCAGTACTTC

V: TRBV19
D: TRBD2
size: -
J: TRBJ2-1
CDR3: CASSSLAAYYNEQFF
DNA: TGTGCCAGTAGTAGCCTAGCGGCCTACTACAATGAGCAGTTCTTC

V: TRBV28
D: TRBD1
size: -
J: TRBJ1-4
CDR3: CASSFSGTGGEKLFF
DNA: TGTGCCAGCAGTTTCTCCGGGACAGGGGGGGAAAAACTGTTTTTT

V: TRBV27
D: TRBD2
size: -
J: TRBJ2-3
CDR3: CASCSRAGGPTDTQYF
DNA: TGTGCCAGCTGTTCTCGGGCGGGAGGGCCGACAGATACGCAGTATTTT

V: TRBV14
D: TRBD2
size: -
J: TRBJ2-3
CDR3: CASSSLAGLTDTQYF
DNA: TGTGCCAGCAGCAGTTTAGCGGGCCTCACAGATACGCAGTATTTT

V: TRBV4-1
D: -
size: -
J: TRBJ2-7
CDR3: CASSYSRGEQYF
DNA: TGCGCCAGCAGCTATTCTCGGGGCGAGCAGTACTTC

V: TRBV7-9
D: TRBD1
size: -
J: TRBJ2-7
CDR3: CASSTRTGLHEQYF
DNA: TGTGCCAGCAGCACCCGGACAGGGCTACACGAGCAGTACTTC

V: TRBV11-3
D: -
size: -
J: TRBJ2-7
CDR3: CASSLEGASEQYF
DNA: TGTGCCAGCAGCTTAGAAGGGGCGAGCGAGCAGTACTTC

V: TRBV27
D: TRBD2
size: -
J: TRBJ2-1
CDR3: CASSLGLGLAGGRGRNEQFF
DNA: TGTGCCAGCAGTTTAGGGCTGGGACTAGCGGGAGGGCGGGGTAGGAATGAGCAGTTCTTC

V: TRBV2
D: TRBD1
size: -
J: TRBJ2-4
CDR3: CASKRQGSDIQYF
DNA: TGTGCCAGCAAGCGACAGGGCAGTGACATTCAGTACTTC

V: TRBV4-3
D: -
size: -
J: TRBJ2-5
CDR3: CASSRNSPSTSFGETQYF
DNA: TGCGCCAGCAGCCGAAACTCCCCTTCGACTAGTTTTGGAGAGACCCAGTACTTC

V: TRBV15
D: -
size: -
J: TRBJ1-1
CDR3: CATSRDPPGSAEAFF
DNA: TGTGCCACCAGCAGAGACCCCCCCGGGTCCGCTGAAGCTTTCTTT

V: TRBV6-6
D: TRBD1
size: -
J: TRBJ2-7
CDR3: CASSFHTGGREQYF
DNA: TGTGCCAGCAGTTTCCACACAGGGGGACGCGAGCAGTACTTC

V: TRBV19
D: TRBD1
size: -
J: TRBJ1-1
CDR3: CASSRTGTGGLNTEAFF
DNA: TGTGCCAGTAGTAGGACCGGGACAGGGGGCCTGAACACTGAAGCTTTCTTT

V: TRBV5-5
D: -
size: -
J: TRBJ1-3
CDR3: CASSPPGNTIYF
DNA: TGTGCCAGCAGCCCCCCGGGAAACACCATATATTTT